Included here is one T cell receptor beta chain sequence, with context. Its cognate antigen is unknown. This entry comes from a study of CD8 T cells in ankylosing spondylitis. Study results and limitations: Matched synovial fluid from ankylosing spondylitis patients was reported to be enriched for disease-linked clones. Disease-associated clonotypes exhibited CD8+ identity and were relatively infrequent in peripheral blood. About 8 highly homologous variants made up a TCR beta motif, and this motif appeared characteristic of ankylosing spondylitis blood.

Germline V gene sequence: CDR1 KGHSH, CDR2 LQKENI. Trimming cost V 3 bases and J 0 bases, with 9 bases left between them. This CDR3 is 15 amino acids long. In making TCR beta libraries, quantitative 5'-RACE with molecular barcodes was used. MiXCR was run by TCRdb on the 5' RACE reads, yielding one entry per CDR3 protein. The sample carries about 510,000 distinct CDR3 sequences, 5.3% recorded once. The V and J genes are TRBV18 and TRBJ2-1; D gene unclear. This TCR came from a male donor with ankylosing spondylitis. Sequenced sample: blood, either unsorted or a sorted T cell fraction (not recorded which). CDR3 bases: TGTGCCAGCTCACCGAGTGGGTTCTCCTACAATGAGCAGTTCTTC. It encodes CASSPSGFSYNEQFF.